The entry that follows covers one TCR beta chain sequence. Its antigen is currently unknown. This CDR3 has 13 residues. The V gene end was trimmed by 4 bases and the J gene end by 5 bases; junction bases not matched to a gene: 2. The germline CDR1 and CDR2 sequences are SGHRS and YFSETQ. The donors were part of the 120-subject validation cohort, which stood apart from the approximately 630-subject first cohort. Assay used: immunoSEQ multiplex PCR; TCRdb lists only in-frame clones, some missing. Of about 360,000 clones listed, 86% are singletons. The data originate from a study of cytomegalovirus exposure and HLA in healthy donors. Findings and caveats of the study: There were around 160 TCR beta chains listed as cytomegalovirus-associated.

What was sequenced was PBMCs. The rearrangement links TRBV5-1 to TRBJ2-2, with TRBD1 matching over 7 bases. The sequence was obtained from a woman under 30 in good health and CMV-seronegative. CDR3 amino acids: CASSPQGTGELFF. CDR3 bases: TGCGCCAGCAGCCCACAGGGGACCGGGGAGCTGTTTTTT.